This T cell receptor (beta chain) was profiled in a study of OX40 agonist ivuxolimab in advanced cancers. For the study at large: Among those enrolled, mean age was roughly 55 years (range roughly 23 to 90) and about 79% were male. The study, taken as a whole, reports: Certain nonresponding patients likewise had low normalized T-cell clonal expansion.

Germline assignment: CDR1 SGHNT and CDR2 YYREEE (reference sequence). The CDR3 has 17 residues. V lost 2 bases, J lost 3 bases, and 14 bases stayed unmatched. With respect to this clone: What it recognizes is unknown.

The cohort excluded patients with autoimmune disease history or systemic immunosuppression. Baseline was the first blood sampling point, followed by cycle 4 day 1 and cycle 7 day 1. TCRdb's table, derived via immunoSEQ multiplex PCR, lists solely in-frame clones and lacks some. Of tens of thousands of clones listed, 92% are singletons. This TCR derives from an adult with an advanced solid tumor such as melanoma, head and neck, liver or kidney cancer. The chain joins TRBV5-4 to TRBJ2-7; 7 bases are a match to TRBD1. The material was CD4+ or CD8+ T cells sorted from blood, obtained in a trial of the OX40 agonist ivuxolimab. This CDR3 is CASSFSALRQGGYEQYF. The CDR3 DNA reads TGTGCCAGCAGCTTTTCGGCCCTTAGACAGGGCGGCTACGAGCAGTACTTC.